The clone carrying this T cell receptor (beta chain) was observed a handful of times. The antigen is not known. This sample was taken from a study of cytomegalovirus exposure and HLA in healthy donors. Regarding the study as a whole: A later analysis reportedly identified an Asian-associated ancestry cluster as carrying fewer N-insertions than the 666-donor mean. Data from an earlier analysis indicated that most TCR beta V segments were productive either about 90% or about 30% of the time.

Vbeta (60) and Jbeta (13) primers were used in the PCR. Per the original methods: Unique TCR beta chains totaled roughly 81 million in a later count, with 8.5 million to 12 million of them shared. The protocol was immunoSEQ multiplex PCR, while the TCRdb copy is restricted to in-frame clones and leaves out a portion. V, J and clone size derive from that table, while D and trimming were established from the DNA sequence. The sample holds some 130,000 clones, around 77% seen once. The CDR3 is 13 amino acids. The V and J ends lost 8 bases and 8 bases respectively, with 18 bases between them. Per germline, CDR1 SNHLY and CDR2 FYNNEI.

The genes are TRBV2 and TRBJ1-2, with D possibly being TRBD1 (6 bases). The sequencing sample was made of PBMCs. This sequence was found in a man aged 25 to 40 in good health and CMV-seronegative. The CDR3 protein is CASSVWAGAGYTF. In DNA form, the CDR3 reads TGTGCCAGCTCCGTTTGGGCAGGGGCCGGCTACACCTTC.